This T cell receptor (beta chain) is from a study of human T cells and chemical hapten exposure. About the research overall: 2% DPC applied to a roughly 2 cm by roughly 2 cm arm area sensitized donors.

In this sample, this clonotype turned up a few times. Time point defined: patch test 1, 2 weeks after DPC sensitization. Described treatment: therapeutic diphenylcyclopropenone sensitization with weekly scalp DPC. Total RNA was isolated from unfractionated whole blood. Germline values: CDR1 MDHEN, CDR2 SYDVKM. The CDR3 sequence is 11 residues long. V shed 2 bases, J shed 13 bases, and the junction held 3 bases outside the gene matches. Original analysis: TCRs per sample had a median of roughly 96,000 and ranged from roughly 20,000 to 690,600. TCRdb processed the RACE reads anew with MiXCR; each CDR3 protein has one entry. These V and J calls originate from TCRdb's pipeline instead of the authors' own analysis. The table has roughly 50,000 distinct CDR3 sequences, approximately 11% seen once.

The sequence came from a woman in her forties with alopecia areata. Some clones in this sample may be carry-over from other donors' samples. The sequencing used whole blood, collected in connection with sensitization to the hapten diphenylcyclopropenone (DPC). The chain couples TRBV28 to TRBJ2-7, with 9 bases that match TRBD1. CDR3 sequence: CASSLEGQGYF. The CDR3 DNA follows: TGTGCCAGCAGTTTAGAGGGACAGGGATACTTC.